One and the same sample provided the 9 T cell receptor beta chains below, sequenced in a study of OX40 agonist ivuxolimab in advanced cancers. Library preparation used the immunoSEQ multiplex PCR assay. This is the immuneACCESS table as TCRdb keeps it, with only in-frame sequences that have V and J called. A part of the clones is gone; compared with another copy, unresolved V genes explain less than half, and the rest is unexplained. This sample is represented by 50,000 to 60,000 clones; approximately 87% of them were singletons. 6% to 8% of the sample goes to the ten largest clones. The sample was CD4+ or CD8+ T cells sorted from blood, taken in a trial of the OX40 agonist ivuxolimab. The receptors derive from an adult with an advanced solid tumor such as melanoma, head and neck, liver or kidney cancer.

The chain is built from TRBV7-6 and TRBJ1-2; 9 bases fit TRBD1. Trimming at V came to 0 bases and at J to 4 bases, leaving 9 bases not matched to a gene. The germline gives CDR1 SGHVS, CDR2 FNYEAQ. The CDR3 spans 17 residues. The CDR3 loop is CASSLAAPGTGSYGYTF. The CDR3 nucleotides are TGTGCCAGCAGCTTAGCCGCCCCCGGGACAGGGAGCTATGGCTACACCTTC.

The chain couples TRBV19 to TRBJ1-5; D not resolved. The CDR3 loop spans 15 amino acids. Germline V lookup: CDR1 LNHDA, CDR2 SQIVND (reference sequence). V dropped 4 bases and J dropped 0 bases, with 10 bases sitting between them. This CDR3 is CASSRADYSNQPQHF. CDR3 DNA: TGTGCCAGTAGTAGGGCAGATTATAGCAATCAGCCCCAGCATTTT.

The chain carries TRBV18 and TRBJ1-1; D call uncertain. Germline values: CDR1 KGHSH, CDR2 LQKENI. The CDR3 is 15 residues long. V was clipped by 4 bases and J by 6 bases, with 18 bases between them. The CDR3 region is CASSREDLLSAEAFF. In nucleotides, the CDR3 is TGTGCCAGCTCACGGGAGGACCTTTTGAGCGCTGAAGCTTTCTTT. The full variable domain, with the rest looked up from reference TRBV18 and TRBJ1-1, is NAGVMQNPRHLVRRRGQEARLRCSPMKGHSHVYWYRQLPEEGLKFMVYLQKENIIDESGMPKERFSAEFPKEGPSILRIQQVVRGDSAAYFCASSREDLLSAEAFFGQGTRLTVV.

The gene calls are TRBV18 and TRBJ1-1; 7 nucleotides match TRBD1. The CDR3 is 15 amino acids. The germline V gene has CDR1 KGHSH and CDR2 LQKENI. Trimming at V came to 0 bases and at J to 1 base, leaving 2 bases not matched to a gene. The CDR3: CASSPPGDRNTEAFF. CDR3 DNA sequence: TGTGCCAGCTCACCACCAGGGGACAGGAACACTGAAGCTTTCTTT. Together with reference TRBV18 and TRBJ1-1, the CDR3 gives the full variable domain: NAGVMQNPRHLVRRRGQEARLRCSPMKGHSHVYWYRQLPEEGLKFMVYLQKENIIDESGMPKERFSAEFPKEGPSILRIQQVVRGDSAAYFCASSPPGDRNTEAFFGQGTRLTVV.

This chain connects TRBV5-6 to TRBJ2-3, with 15 bases identical to TRBD2. The CDR3 is 17 residues long. Germline V gives CDR1 SGHDT, CDR2 YYEEEE. The V and J ends lost 4 bases and 3 bases, in that order; junction bases with no gene match: 6. In DNA form, the CDR3 reads TGTGCCAGCAGCCCACCCGGGACTAGCGGGGGGACAGATACGCAGTATTTT. Protein product: CASSPPGTSGGTDTQYF.

This chain joins TRBV6-6 and TRBJ1-3; the D is unclear. The V and J ends lost 2 bases and 2 bases respectively, with 13 bases between them. Germline assignment: CDR1 MNHNY and CDR2 SVGAGI (reference sequence). The CDR3 consists of 16 residues. The CDR3: CASSYESTFAGNTIYF. DNA of the CDR3: TGTGCCAGCAGTTACGAGAGTACCTTCGCTGGAAACACCATATATTTT.

V usage is TRBV11-1 and J usage is TRBJ2-1, with D possibly TRBD2 on 6 matching bases. The CDR3 is 12 residues long. Germline V lookup: CDR1 SGHAT, CDR2 FQDESV (reference sequence). The V and J ends lost 4 bases and 15 bases respectively, with 16 bases between them. Here the CDR3 reads CASSSEGWGGFF. The DNA for the CDR3 is TGTGCCAGCAGCTCGGAGGGGTGGGGCGGGTTCTTC.

Notes on this clone: Sequence at one end of the junction differs from germline and may be a read error. The chain uses TRBV5-3 and TRBJ2-7; D is unclear. TRBV5-3 is sorted into the ORF group, with uncertain function. CDR3 length: 14 amino acids. Here the CDR3 reads CASSLVSSDYEQYF. DNA for the CDR3: TGTGCCAGCAGCTTGGTGTCGTCAGACTACGAGCAGTACTTC.

The genes are TRBV5-1 and TRBJ2-5, with D perhaps TRBD1 (6 bases). The CDR3 totals 15 residues. Germline CDR1 reads SGHRS; CDR2 reads YFSETQ. V lost 5 bases to trimming and J lost 5 bases, with 19 bases between them. This CDR3 is CASSAPDRTVETQYF. In DNA form, the CDR3 reads TGCGCCAGCAGTGCCCCCGACAGGACCGTGGAGACCCAGTACTTC.